This T cell receptor (beta chain) appears in the sequencing data of a study of spatial heterogeneity in lung cancer. Regarding the study as a whole: Alpha and beta chain coverage of tumor T cells was estimated at about 7.6% and 13%, respectively. Tumoral mutation counts were tracked by counts of expanded intratumoral alpha and beta TCRs.

V was trimmed by 6 bases and J by 6 bases, leaving 13 bases between them. CDR1 and CDR2 from the germline V gene are LNHDA and SQIVND (reference sequence). The CDR3 consists of 13 residues. TCR cDNA molecules each had a unique molecular identifier. TCRdb called the 5' RACE reads again in MiXCR, with one record for every CDR3 protein. The data show 7,000 to 9,500 distinct CDR3 sequences, about 8.1% seen once. The sample holds a few counts of this clonotype. Antigen unknown. Described time point: sample taken at primary tumor resection. Whole RNA came from tumor, nontumor lung or frozen PBMC and was sequenced without being sorted.

Here the sequenced sample was lung tumor tissue, taken at surgery. The sequence was obtained from a male donor with early-stage non-small cell lung cancer. The V gene is TRBV19, the J gene TRBJ2-3; no clear D. This chain's CDR3 is CASRWAVQDTQYF. In nucleotides, the CDR3 is TGTGCCAGTAGGTGGGCGGTTCAGGATACGCAGTATTTT.